The 20 T cell receptor beta chains below were found in one sample sequenced in a study of blood T cell repertoires in COVID-19. The method was immunoSEQ multiplex PCR; TCRdb's version includes in-frame clones alone and lacks a portion of them. In the table there are a few hundred thousand clones, 85% to 90% of which are singletons. The specimen sequenced was peripheral blood. The receptors were sampled from a woman aged 25 to 39 with COVID-19, enrolled during active disease.

The V call is TRBV3-1 (or the pseudogene TRBV3-2), the J call TRBJ2-7; D is ambiguous. Per germline, CDR1 LGHDT and CDR2 YNNKEL (reference sequence). Trimming took off 2 bases at V and 1 base at J, with 3 bases between the two ends. This CDR3 contains 12 residues. The CDR3 loop reads CASSQISYEQYF. The DNA of the CDR3 is TGTGCCAGCAGCCAAATATCCTACGAGCAGTACTTC.

Points on this clone: At one boundary the junction diverges from the germline segment, which might be a read error. The V and J genes are TRBV23-1 and TRBJ1-2, with D possibly being TRBD1 (6 bases). TRBV23-1 is classed as an ORF, of uncertain function. CDR3 length: 20 amino acids. CDR3 residues: CASSQSWGRGVKRLSGGYTF. In DNA, the CDR3 is TGCGCCAGCAGCCAATCGTGGGGGCGCGGCGTGAAACGACTATCGGGGGGCTACACCTTC.

This sequence joins TRBV28 and TRBJ1-1, with a weak D call TRBD1 (6 bases). Germline V gene lookup returns CDR1 MDHEN and CDR2 SYDVKM. This CDR3 contains 12 residues. Trimming took 6 bases from V and 7 from J, leaving 12 bases between them. The CDR3 loop reads CASRIIQGEAFF. For the CDR3, the DNA is TGTGCCAGCAGGATAATACAGGGTGAAGCTTTCTTT.

The chain links TRBV5-6 to TRBJ1-1, with 8 positions matching TRBD1. The CDR3 length is 15 residues. Trimming removed 3 bases from V and 11 bases from J; junction bases left unmatched: 15. Germline CDR1 reads SGHDT; CDR2 reads YYEEEE. CDR3 amino acids: CASSSRVKQGVEAFF. The CDR3 DNA is TGTGCCAGCAGCTCCCGGGTTAAACAGGGGGTGGAGGCTTTCTTT.

The rearrangement links TRBV9 to TRBJ2-1; 8 positions match TRBD2. Germline-derived CDR1 and CDR2 are SGDLS and YYNGEE. The CDR3 sequence is 15 residues long. J gave up 5 bases and V 6 bases, and 10 bases lay outside the gene matches. CDR3 sequence reads: CASTLAGAPNNEQFF. The CDR3 coding sequence is TGTGCCAGCACCCTAGCGGGTGCGCCTAACAATGAGCAGTTCTTC. The whole variable domain, filled in from reference TRBV9 and TRBJ2-1, reads DSGVTQTPKHLITATGQRVTLRCSPRSGDLSVYWYQQSLDQGLQFLIQYYNGEERAKGNILERFSAQQFPDLHSELNLSSLELGDSALYFCASTLAGAPNNEQFFGPGTRLTVL.

This clone was seen ten or more times. V and J are TRBV28 and TRBJ2-7; the D is unclear. The length of the CDR3 is 11 residues. From germline, CDR1 is MDHEN and CDR2 SYDVKM. V shed 3 bases and J shed 5 bases, with 5 bases lying between them. This CDR3 is CASSLGDEQYF. In DNA form, the CDR3 reads TGTGCCAGCAGTTTGGGCGACGAGCAGTACTTC.

This rearrangement joins TRBV30 to TRBJ1-1; TRBD1 agrees at 7 bases. Germline assignment: CDR1 GTSNPN and CDR2 SVGIG (reference sequence). The V gene end was trimmed by 1 base and the J gene end by 4 bases; junction bases not matched to a gene: 12. The CDR3 extends over 16 amino acids. CDR3 coding DNA: TGTGCCTGGAGTGGGGTAAAGGGGGCCATTCGCACTGAAGCTTTCTTT. This translates into CAWSGVKGAIRTEAFF.

This chain connects TRBV11-2 to TRBJ1-4, with 11 bases fitting TRBD1. CDR3 size: 15 residues. Trimming at V came to 1 base and at J to 8 bases, leaving 3 bases not matched to a gene. The germline gives CDR1 SGHAT, CDR2 FQNNGV. The CDR3 protein is CASSLGDRGGEKLFF. DNA for the CDR3: TGTGCCAGCAGCTTAGGGGACAGGGGGGGAGAAAAACTGTTTTTT.

On this clone itself: The same CDR3 also results from other DNA sequences found in this sample. The rearrangement links TRBV5-1 to TRBJ1-6; D not certain. Looked up from germline, CDR1 is SGHRS and CDR2 is YFSETQ. The CDR3 contains 13 residues. V lost 2 bases and J 8 bases, leaving 8 bases between the germline ends. Written as DNA, the CDR3 is TGCGCCAGCAGCTTAAAACTGGATTCACCCCTCCACTTT. Translating gives CASSLKLDSPLHF.

The chain is built from TRBV12-3 or TRBV12-4 and TRBJ1-2; TRBD1 might be the D (5 bases). Trimming shortened V by 7 bases and J by 5 bases, and 11 bases separated the two germline ends. The CDR3 length is 12 residues. CDR3 nucleotides: TGTGCCAGCACCCCAGACAGTTATGGCTACACCTTC. Translating gives CASTPDSYGYTF.

The V gene is TRBV14, the J gene TRBJ2-2; 12 positions match TRBD2. The CDR3 spans 18 residues. The germline V gene encodes CDR1 SGHDN and CDR2 FVKESK. V trimming: 0 bases; J trimming: 5 bases; junction bases outside the gene matches: 7. Written as DNA, the CDR3 is TGTGCCAGCAGCCAAGAAGTCGGGCTAGCGGGGGGGACCGGGGAGCTGTTTTTT. It encodes CASSQEVGLAGGTGELFF.

The J gene is TRBJ1-4, the V gene TRBV19; 7 nucleotides agree with TRBD1. The V segment lost 4 bases and the J segment 5 bases; nucleotides outside the gene matches: 10. The germline V gene encodes CDR1 LNHDA and CDR2 SQIVND (reference sequence). This CDR3 contains 16 residues. The CDR3 bases are TGTGCCAGTAGTACCTCAACCGGGACAGAAAATGAAAAACTGTTTTTT. Protein sequence: CASSTSTGTENEKLFF.

In regard to this clone: This CDR3 is also generated by other DNA sequences in the sample. CDR3 loop: CASSLEAGSYNEQFF. DNA of the CDR3: TGCGCCAGCAGCTTGGAGGCAGGCTCCTACAATGAGCAGTTCTTC. V and J are TRBV5-1 and TRBJ2-1; D uncertain. The CDR3 extends over 15 amino acids. Germline CDR1 SGHRS, CDR2 YFSETQ. V was trimmed by 0 bases and J by 0 bases, leaving 7 bases between them.

This clone has just one count. The chain is built from TRBV18 and TRBJ1-5; D call uncertain. V lost 6 bases, J lost 2 bases, and 14 bases lay in between. Germline assignment: CDR1 KGHSH and CDR2 LQKENI. The CDR3 runs 15 residues. The CDR3 spells CASSPLAVGNQPQHF. As DNA, the CDR3 is TGTGCCAGCTCGCCCTTAGCGGTGGGCAATCAGCCCCAGCATTTT. The full variable domain, with the rest looked up from reference TRBV18 and TRBJ1-5, is NAGVMQNPRHLVRRRGQEARLRCSPMKGHSHVYWYRQLPEEGLKFMVYLQKENIIDESGMPKERFSAEFPKEGPSILRIQQVVRGDSAAYFCASSPLAVGNQPQHFGDGTRLSIL.

The CDR3 coding sequence is TGCAGTGCTAGTTTGGCCCGTTATAATTCACCCCTCCACTTT. This codes for CSASLARYNSPLHF. The V and J genes are TRBV20-1 and TRBJ1-6; D ambiguous. V was cut by 3 bases and J by 4 bases, with 10 bases left in between. The length of the CDR3 is 14 residues. Germline V gives CDR1 DFQATT, CDR2 SNEGSKA (reference sequence).

The chain has TRBV6-5 and TRBJ1-6; the D gene is possibly TRBD1 (6 bases). CDR1 and CDR2 (germline): MNHEY, SVGAGI. V was trimmed by 0 bases and J by 7 bases, leaving 10 bases between them. This CDR3 spans 15 amino acids. The CDR3 loop is CASSYSIQGNSPLHF. CDR3 DNA: TGTGCCAGCAGTTACTCGATTCAGGGGAATTCACCCCTCCACTTT.

This clone was seen just once. V and J are TRBV6-5 and TRBJ1-2, with 8 nucleotides matching TRBD1. Germline V lookup: CDR1 MNHEY, CDR2 SVGAGI. The CDR3 consists of 14 residues. The trim removed 6 bases at V and 5 bases at J, leaving 8 bases unmatched. This CDR3 reads CASRARQGYYGYTF. The CDR3 nucleotides are TGTGCCAGCAGAGCCCGACAGGGGTATTATGGCTACACCTTC.

The chain recombines TRBV7-2 with TRBJ1-1; no firm D call. This CDR3 has 14 amino acids. Germline V gives CDR1 SGHTA, CDR2 FQGNSA. The V gene lost 2 bases and the J gene lost 5 bases, with 12 bases spanning the gap. The CDR3 is CASSLSWRVTEAFF. The CDR3 coding sequence is TGTGCCAGCAGCTTAAGTTGGAGGGTTACTGAAGCTTTCTTT.

The chain is built from TRBV5-1 and TRBJ2-5; 8 bases are a match to TRBD2. This CDR3 is built from 15 residues. Per germline, CDR1 SGHRS and CDR2 YFSETQ. The ends lost 3 bases at V and 1 base at J; junction bases unmatched: 5. CDR3 protein: CASSSGGRSQETQYF. DNA for the CDR3: TGCGCCAGCAGCTCGGGGGGGCGATCCCAAGAGACCCAGTACTTC.

The rearrangement joins TRBV27 to TRBJ2-7; D is ambiguous. Per the germline V gene, CDR1 is MNHEY and CDR2 is SMNVEV (reference sequence). V shed 4 bases and J shed 3 bases, with 4 bases lying between them. This CDR3 has 11 amino acids. CDR3 nucleotides: TGTGCCAGCAGTTACGGCTACGAGCAGTACTTC. Its protein product is CASSYGYEQYF.